A selection of T cell receptor beta chains follows, all from one sample in a study of shared clonotypes between healthy human individuals. TCRdb's table, derived via immunoSEQ multiplex PCR, lists solely in-frame clones and lacks some. The data contain around 2,000,000 clones, approximately 95% of them singletons. Sequences were obtained from naive CD4+ T cells sorted from blood. The source is a man younger than 35 in good health. Each CDR3 is given with its conserved first and last residue. The D gene is left open where the match is weak. Clone size is given for some rows only: seen once, a few or many times, or a class if the clone is expanded.

TRBV7-2	-	TRBJ2-7	-	TGTGCCAGCAGCTTAGTCCAGAGTCCGACCTCCTACGAGCAGTACTTC	CASSLVQSPTSYEQYF
TRBV11-2	TRBD2	TRBJ2-7	-	TGTGCCAGCAGCTTGGGACTAGCGGAATCCTACGAGCAGTACTTC	CASSLGLAESYEQYF
TRBV6-1	-	TRBJ1-3	-	TGTGCCAGCAGCGCAGCCAGCTCTGGAAACACCATATATTTT	CASSAASSGNTIYF
TRBV10-2	TRBD2	TRBJ2-1	-	TGCGCCAGCAGTGAGCTTCTAGCGGGAGGGCCCTACAATGAGCAGTTCTTC	CASSELLAGGPYNEQFF
TRBV6-5	-	TRBJ1-6	-	TGTGCCAGCAGTTACTCGTCACAGGGCTATAATTCACCCCTCCACTTT	CASSYSSQGYNSPLHF
TRBV7-9	-	TRBJ2-3	-	TGTGCCAGCAGCTTACAAGATACGCAGTATTTT	CASSLQDTQYF
TRBV10-1	-	TRBJ2-1	-	TGCGCCAGCAGTGAGTCGCCTCGGAATGAGCAGTTCTTC	CASSESPRNEQFF
TRBV11-3	TRBD1	TRBJ2-5	-	TGTGCCAGCAGCTTAGGCACAGGGGGCCAAGAGACCCAGTACTTC	CASSLGTGGQETQYF
TRBV4-1	TRBD1	TRBJ1-4	-	TGCGCCAGCAGCCTGACAGGGAATGAAAAACTGTTTTTT	CASSLTGNEKLFF
TRBV21-1	-	TRBJ2-7	-	TGTGCCAGCAGCATCCCCTACGAGCAGTACTTC	CASSIPYEQYF
TRBV7-2	TRBD2	TRBJ2-5	-	TGTGCCAGCAGTCCCCTGGGGGTAGCGGGACAAGAGACCCAGTACTTC	CASSPLGVAGQETQYF
TRBV14	-	TRBJ1-6	-	TGTGCCAGCAGCCGCGCCGGAGCCTATAATTCACCCCTCCACTTT	CASSRAGAYNSPLHF
TRBV5-1	-	TRBJ2-7	-	TGCGCCAGCAGCGGGCAGGCGGACAGCTCTACGAAGCAGTACTTC	CASSGQADSSTKQYF
TRBV30	-	TRBJ1-4	-	TGTGCCTGGGGTCGCCCCGACCGTGAAAAACTGTTTTTT	CAWGRPDREKLFF
TRBV5-3	TRBD1	TRBJ1-2	-	TGTGCCAGAAGCCCCCGGGACAGCGCTATCTACACCTTC	CARSPRDSAIYTF
TRBV7-2	-	TRBJ2-3	-	TGTGCCAGCAGCTTAGGCGGGTTCGGCACAGATACGCAGTATTTT	CASSLGGFGTDTQYF
TRBV5-1	-	TRBJ2-7	-	TGCGCCAGCAGCCCCAGACAGATGACCTACGAGCAGTACTTC	CASSPRQMTYEQYF
TRBV4-1	-	TRBJ1-3	-	TGCGCCAGCAGCCAAAGCAGAGGAAACACCATATATTTT	CASSQSRGNTIYF
TRBV30	-	TRBJ2-2	-	TGTGCCTGGAGTACCCGGGAACAGGGCGCCGGGGAGCTGTTTTTT	CAWSTREQGAGELFF
TRBV28	-	TRBJ1-5	-	TGTGCCAGCAGTTTAGGTTCCATGGGCGGTCAGCCCCAGCATTTT	CASSLGSMGGQPQHF
TRBV5-1	-	TRBJ1-2	-	TGCGCCAGCAGCTTGGGCACTGGGGAAGGCTACACCTTC	CASSLGTGEGYTF
TRBV7-2	-	TRBJ1-5	once	TGTGCCAGCAGCTCAGGTACTAGCAATCAGCCCCAGCATTTT	CASSSGTSNQPQHF
TRBV27	-	TRBJ2-1	once	TGTGCCAGCAGTCTCACACTAGCCTCTAACAATGAGCAGTTCTTC	CASSLTLASNNEQFF
TRBV7-7	-	TRBJ1-1	once	TGTGCTAGCAGCTTATCGCTGAACACTGAAGCTTTCTTT	CASSLSLNTEAFF
TRBV5-1	TRBD1	TRBJ1-4	-	TGCGCCAGCAGCCACGGGACAGGGGGCCGACTCGCAACTAATGAAAAACTGTTTTTT	CASSHGTGGRLATNEKLFF
TRBV2	TRBD2	TRBJ2-4	-	TGTGCCAGCAGTGCCCAGCGGGGGCTAGCCAAAAACATTCAGTACTTC	CASSAQRGLAKNIQYF
TRBV2	-	TRBJ2-7	-	TGTGCCAGCAGGGTGACTAGTGTCGGGCAGTACTTC	CASRVTSVGQYF
TRBV9	-	TRBJ1-6	once	TGTGCCAGCAGCGTAGAGGGGTCCGGCTCACCCCTCCACTTT	CASSVEGSGSPLHF
TRBV30	TRBD1	TRBJ1-2	-	TGTGCCTGGAGACAGGGGGACTATGGCTACACCTTC	CAWRQGDYGYTF
TRBV4-3	TRBD1	TRBJ1-4	-	TGCGCCAGCAGCCAAGGTTCCGGGACAGGGGCCGAAAAACTGTTTTTT	CASSQGSGTGAEKLFF
TRBV6-6	TRBD1	TRBJ1-4	-	TGTGCCAGCAGTCAGACAGGGGGCGGGGTTAATGAAAAACTGTTTTTT	CASSQTGGGVNEKLFF
TRBV5-1	TRBD1	TRBJ1-1	once	TGCGCCAGCAGCTTTAGGGGGCAGGGCACTGAAGCTTTCTTT	CASSFRGQGTEAFF
TRBV5-5	TRBD2	TRBJ2-2	-	TGTGCCAGCAGCTTGGACGCTAGCGGGAGGATCGCCGGGGAGCTGTTTTTT	CASSLDASGRIAGELFF
TRBV28	-	TRBJ2-7	-	TGTGCCAGCAGTTTCTCCGAGGGGGCCTACGAGCAGTACTTC	CASSFSEGAYEQYF
TRBV21-1	-	TRBJ1-5	-	TGTGCCAGCCCCAACAATCAGCCCCAGCATTTT	CASPNNQPQHF
TRBV12-5	TRBD2	TRBJ2-3	-	TGTGCTAGTGGTCTGGGGAGGGTTCGCCCAGATACGCAGTATTTT	CASGLGRVRPDTQYF
TRBV10-3	-	TRBJ1-1	once	TGTGCCATCACCGCGAATTATGCGGACACTGAAGCTTTCTTT	CAITANYADTEAFF
TRBV6-1	-	TRBJ2-7	-	TGTGCCAGCATCCAAGACAAGGCCCCAACCTACGAGCAGTACTTC	CASIQDKAPTYEQYF
TRBV6-6	TRBD1	TRBJ1-1	-	TGTGCCAGCAGACCCCAAGCGACAGGGTTAAACACTGAAGCTTTCTTT	CASRPQATGLNTEAFF
TRBV5-1	-	TRBJ2-3	-	TGCGCCAGCAGCCCCCCAGGGTTTTCAGATACGCAGTATTTT	CASSPPGFSDTQYF
TRBV13	TRBD1	TRBJ1-6	-	TGTGCCAGCAGCATCGGACAGGCTCCCGTCGGGGCCCTCCACTTT	CASSIGQAPVGALHF
TRBV6-4	-	TRBJ2-2	-	TGTGCCAGCAGTGAACAGGGAGGAGCCGGGGAGCTGTTTTTT	CASSEQGGAGELFF
TRBV21-1	-	TRBJ2-3	-	TGTGCCAGCAGCAAAGGAATGACTATGGCCCCCACAGATACGCAGTATTTT	CASSKGMTMAPTDTQYF
TRBV28	TRBD1	TRBJ1-5	once	TGTGCCAGCAGGAGACAGGGAATTAGCAATCAGCCCCAGCATTTT	CASRRQGISNQPQHF
TRBV6-4	-	TRBJ1-5	-	TGTGCCAGCAGTGAAAATCAGCCCCAGCATTTT	CASSENQPQHF
TRBV7-2	-	TRBJ2-3	-	TGTGCCACGAGAAGTAGGGACTCCAGCACAGATACGCAGTATTTT	CATRSRDSSTDTQYF
TRBV5-1	-	TRBJ1-4	-	TGCGCCAGCACCAAAACCGCGGCTAATGAAAAACTGTTTTTT	CASTKTAANEKLFF
TRBV19	-	TRBJ1-2	-	TGTGCCAGTAGTATCTCGGACACGGCCTGCTACACCTTC	CASSISDTACYTF
TRBV7-9	-	TRBJ1-2	-	TGTGCCAGTATCCCTGCCGGGATCCTTAACTATGGCTACACCTTC	CASIPAGILNYGYTF
TRBV5-1	TRBD2	TRBJ2-2	-	TGCGCCAGCAAATCAACGGGACTACCCACCGGGGAGCTGTTTTTT	CASKSTGLPTGELFF
TRBV11-2	TRBD1	TRBJ2-7	-	TGTGCCAGCAGCTCCCTAGGGACAGGGGCCTACGAGCAGTACTTC	CASSSLGTGAYEQYF
TRBV6-1	-	TRBJ1-6	-	TGTGCCAGCTCTAGAGACAATTCACCCCTCCACTTT	CASSRDNSPLHF
TRBV7-6	-	TRBJ2-7	-	TGTGCCAGCAGCTCGACATCAGACTACGAGCAGTACTTC	CASSSTSDYEQYF
TRBV6-5	-	TRBJ2-1	-	TGTGCCAGCAGTCGTGATAGGCCTTACAATGAGCAGTTCTTC	CASSRDRPYNEQFF